Each of the 13 T cell receptor beta chains below was sequenced from the same sample in a study of PD-1 blockade in classical Hodgkin lymphoma. Every one of the patients relapsed after autologous stem cell transplantation (brentuximab vedotin exposure was variable). Clones were read by immunoSEQ multiplex PCR, and TCRdb kept only the in-frame ones, dropping some. The sample yields 90,000 or so clones, roughly 91% seen once. The starting material was peripheral blood mononuclear cells (PBMCs), obtained before the second cycle of nivolumab. Receptor source: a human donor with classical Hodgkin lymphoma.

This clone was seen just once. The CDR3 nucleotides are TGTGCCATCAGTGAGTCTATTCAGGCCATCGAGGAGACCCAGTACTTC. This translates into CAISESIQAIEETQYF. V gene TRBV10-3 combines with J gene TRBJ2-5; D is undetermined. The CDR3 is made up of 16 amino acids. V gave up 0 bases and J gave up 5 bases, with 16 bases separating them. CDR1 is ENHRY and CDR2 is SYGVKD in the germline V gene.

The J gene is TRBJ1-1, the V gene TRBV9; 7 bases map to TRBD1. The V gene's germline CDR1 is SGDLS and CDR2 YYNGEE. The CDR3 consists of 15 residues. After removal of 4 bases from V and 1 base from J, the junction contained 7 bases not matched to a gene. The CDR3 bases are TGTGCCAGCAGCTCCCAGACAGGGCCGAACACTGAAGCTTTCTTT. Its protein is CASSSQTGPNTEAFF.

This clone came up once. This chain links TRBV19 with TRBJ2-7; a possible D gene is TRBD1 (5 bases). The V end lost 9 bases, the J end lost 5 bases, and 14 bases lay between the germline ends. Per germline, CDR1 LNHDA and CDR2 SQIVND (reference sequence). The CDR3 is 12 amino acids. CDR3 nucleotide sequence: TGTGCCAGCTTAGACCGGACAAACGAGCAGTACTTC. This gives the protein CASLDRTNEQYF.

CDR3 in amino acids: CAWSGQGNTGELFF. CDR3 sequence (DNA): TGTGCCTGGAGTGGCCAGGGTAACACCGGGGAGCTGTTTTTT. The chain has TRBV30 and TRBJ2-2, with D perhaps TRBD1 (5 bases). V dropped 1 base and J dropped 2 bases, with 8 bases sitting between them. There are 14 residues in the CDR3. The germline CDR1 and CDR2 sequences are GTSNPN and SVGIG (reference sequence).

This chain connects TRBV19 to TRBJ1-1; D remains unclear. Germline CDR1 and CDR2: LNHDA and SQIVND (reference sequence). V was shortened by 3 bases and J by 12 bases, with 17 bases between the two germline ends. The CDR3 contains 13 residues. The CDR3 loop is CASSISRGSVTFF. CDR3 nucleotide sequence: TGTGCCAGTAGTATTAGTCGGGGAAGCGTGACTTTCTTT.

The V gene is TRBV11-2, the J gene TRBJ2-1, with 7 positions matching TRBD2. The J segment lost 2 bases and the V segment lost 4 bases, leaving 5 bases of the junction unmatched. The germline V gene encodes CDR1 SGHAT and CDR2 FQNNGV. The CDR3 totals 15 residues. The CDR3 DNA follows: TGTGCCAGCAGCTCGCCTAGCGGACCCTACAATGAGCAGTTCTTC. Translated: CASSSPSGPYNEQFF.

The V call is TRBV6-4, the J call TRBJ2-1; TRBD2 aligns across 7 bases. J lost 5 bases, V lost 2 bases, and 6 bases had no gene match. Looked up from germline, CDR1 is MRHNA and CDR2 is SNTAGT. The length of the CDR3 is 15 residues. The CDR3 nucleotides read TGTGCCAGCAGTGACGAGCCCGGGGGGAACAATGAGCAGTTCTTC. It codes for CASSDEPGGNNEQFF.

The V gene is TRBV27, the J gene TRBJ1-1, with a weak D call TRBD1 (6 bases). The CDR3 spans 15 residues. Trimming stripped 3 bases from V and 5 bases from J, with 16 bases between. CDR1 and CDR2 from the germline V gene are MNHEY and SMNVEV (reference sequence). The DNA of the CDR3 is TGTGCCAGCAGTTTCCGTTCTGGGCAGGGGACTGAAGCTTTCTTT. Encoded protein: CASSFRSGQGTEAFF.

The rearrangement links TRBV27 to TRBJ2-3; D gene unclear. V lost 5 bases and J lost 4, with 13 bases in between. Germline loops: CDR1 MNHEY, CDR2 SMNVEV (reference sequence). The CDR3 is 14 residues long. Here the CDR3 reads CASSLQGPADTQYF. DNA of the CDR3: TGTGCCAGCAGTCTCCAAGGGCCGGCAGATACGCAGTATTTT.

The sample holds one count of this clone. This chain connects TRBV18 to TRBJ1-5; D remains ambiguous. Trimming removed 3 bases from V and 12 bases from J, with 15 bases in between. Germline V gene sequence: CDR1 KGHSH, CDR2 LQKENI. The CDR3 runs to 13 residues. The chain's CDR3 is CASSPPDVEIQHF. CDR3 in DNA: TGTGCCAGCTCACCGCCAGATGTAGAAATCCAGCATTTT.

The rearrangement links TRBV5-1 to TRBJ2-2; no firm D call. From germline, CDR1 is SGHRS and CDR2 YFSETQ. V shed 4 bases and J shed 2 bases, with 6 bases lying between them. The CDR3 consists of 13 residues. In nucleotides, the CDR3 is TGCGCCAGCAGCCCGATTAACACCGGGGAGCTGTTTTTT. It codes for CASSPINTGELFF.

J is TRBJ1-5 and V is TRBV18; the match to TRBD1 covers 8 bases. V dropped 3 bases and J dropped 4; count of bases not matched to a gene: 8. Germline CDR1 and CDR2: KGHSH and LQKENI. The CDR3 has 16 residues. For the CDR3, the DNA is TGTGCCAGCTCACCCGTCGGACAGGGTAGTAATCAGCCCCAGCATTTT. Translated: CASSPVGQGSNQPQHF.

The J gene is TRBJ2-5, the V gene TRBV4-2; 8 bases align to TRBD2. V was clipped by 1 base and J by 5 bases; unmatched bases: 12. Per germline, CDR1 LGHNA and CDR2 YNFKEQ. This CDR3 contains 17 residues. The CDR3: CASSQVRRGGRWETQYF. The CDR3 nucleotides read TGTGCCAGCAGCCAAGTCCGCCGCGGCGGGAGGTGGGAGACCCAGTACTTC.